This TCR beta chain is from a study of shared clonotypes between healthy human individuals. Study as a whole: Per donor, CD8 memory used one plate, CD8 naive used two, CD4 memory used three and CD4 naive used three.

Findings and caveats of the study: Compared with memory subsets, naive subsets generally had larger estimated richness.

A roughly 200 ng quantity of DNA, 29,000 or so T cell genomes, went into the sorted-subset replicate PCRs. TCRdb's copy holds only in-frame clones and misses some; the assay was immunoSEQ multiplex PCR. The table has hundreds of thousands of clones, around 73% seen once. V gave up 0 bases and J gave up 3 bases, with 13 bases separating them. CDR3 size: 16 residues. Germline V lookup: CDR1 SGHTS, CDR2 YDEGEE. About this clone: Its target is not known.

This receptor was identified in a woman in her 30s in good health. This chain links TRBV5-8 with TRBJ1-5, with D uncertain. Sequenced input: memory CD4+ T cells sorted from blood. This sample's subset: CD45RA-negative fraction. DNA for the CDR3: TGTGCCAGCAGCTTGGCCCCCGGCACAAACAATCAGCCCCAGCATTTT. This translates into CASSLAPGTNNQPQHF.